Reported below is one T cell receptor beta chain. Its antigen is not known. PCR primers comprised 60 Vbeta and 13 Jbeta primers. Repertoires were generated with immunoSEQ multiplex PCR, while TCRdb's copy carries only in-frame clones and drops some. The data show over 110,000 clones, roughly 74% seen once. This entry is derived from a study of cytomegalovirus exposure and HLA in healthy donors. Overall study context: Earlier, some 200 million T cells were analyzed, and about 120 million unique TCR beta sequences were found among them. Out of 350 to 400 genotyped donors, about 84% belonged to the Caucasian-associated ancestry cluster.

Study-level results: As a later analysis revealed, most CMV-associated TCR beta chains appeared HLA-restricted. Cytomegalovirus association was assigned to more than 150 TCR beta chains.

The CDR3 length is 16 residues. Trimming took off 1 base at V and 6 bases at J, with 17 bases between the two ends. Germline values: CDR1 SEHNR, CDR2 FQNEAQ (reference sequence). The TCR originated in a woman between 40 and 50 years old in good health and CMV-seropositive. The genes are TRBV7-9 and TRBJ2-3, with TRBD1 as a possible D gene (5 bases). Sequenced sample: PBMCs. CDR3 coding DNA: TGTGCCAGCAGCTTAGGTGGCGCAGGGCCTTGGGATACGCAGTATTTT. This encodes CASSLGGAGPWDTQYF.